Below are 21 T cell receptor beta chains sequenced from a single sample in a study of blood T cell repertoires in COVID-19. Sequencing used immunoSEQ multiplex PCR; TCRdb keeps in-frame clones, though not all of them. The table has 350,000 to 450,000 clones, approximately 91% seen once. Sequencing was performed on PBMCs or T cells enriched from blood (not recorded which). All receptors derive from a woman aged 35 to 49 who had been exposed to COVID-19.

The gene calls are TRBV30 and TRBJ1-1, with 7 bases matching TRBD1. The V gene's germline CDR1 is GTSNPN and CDR2 SVGIG (reference sequence). Germline trimming cut 4 bases from V and 12 bases from J; bases unmatched to any gene: 8. This CDR3 spans 11 amino acids. The DNA of the CDR3 is TGTGCCTGGAAGGTGAAGGGGGCAACTTTCTTT. Protein product: CAWKVKGATFF.

This sequence joins TRBV7-8 and TRBJ1-1; 9 positions agree with TRBD1. Per the germline V gene, CDR1 is SGHVS and CDR2 is FQNEAQ. Unmatched junction bases numbered 8, after V lost 6 bases and J lost 3 bases. The CDR3 consists of 15 residues. CDR3 region: CASRKRRTGDTEAFF. The CDR3 nucleotides read TGTGCCAGCAGGAAAAGGAGGACAGGGGACACTGAAGCTTTCTTT.

The genes are TRBV29-1 and TRBJ1-5, with no clear D. This CDR3 has 13 residues. CDR1 and CDR2 (germline): SQVTM, ANQGSEA. V was shortened by 5 bases and J by 2 bases, with 10 bases between the two germline ends. This chain's CDR3 is CSVLGEGNQPQHF. For the CDR3, the DNA is TGCAGCGTTCTTGGGGAGGGCAATCAGCCCCAGCATTTT.

This chain joins TRBV19 and TRBJ2-7; the D is unclear. This CDR3 spans 14 amino acids. Germline assignment: CDR1 LNHDA and CDR2 SQIVND (reference sequence). The V and J ends lost 2 bases and 6 bases respectively, with 14 bases between them. The CDR3 DNA reads TGTGCCAGTAGTATAATCGGTAGCATCTCCGAGCAGTACTTC. It encodes CASSIIGSISEQYF.

CDR3: CAWNRGSYNEQFF. The CDR3, as DNA: TGTGCCTGGAACAGGGGCTCCTACAATGAGCAGTTCTTC. This chain joins TRBV30 and TRBJ2-1; the match to TRBD1 covers 7 bases. The CDR3 is 13 residues long. Germline lookup yields CDR1 GTSNPN and CDR2 SVGIG (reference sequence). V was clipped by 4 bases and J by 0 bases; unmatched bases: 0.

The chain uses TRBV24-1 and TRBJ1-5, with TRBD1 as a possible D gene (6 bases). V was pared by 4 bases and J by 3 bases, with 9 bases between. Germline V gives CDR1 KGHDR, CDR2 SFDVKD. This CDR3 has 14 residues. CDR3 protein: CATSDTGYNQPQHF. The CDR3 coding sequence is TGTGCCACCAGTGACACAGGGTACAATCAGCCCCAGCATTTT.

The V gene is TRBV5-1, the J gene TRBJ1-1, with TRBD1 matching 9 bases. The CDR3 loop spans 15 amino acids. J was trimmed by 3 bases and V by 4 bases; bases with no gene match: 7. The germline CDR1 and CDR2 sequences are SGHRS and YFSETQ. Here the CDR3 DNA reads TGCGCCAGCAGCACAGCCGGGACAGGGTACACTGAAGCTTTCTTT. Protein product: CASSTAGTGYTEAFF. The whole variable domain, remainder taken from reference TRBV5-1 and TRBJ1-1, is KAGVTQTPRYLIKTRGQQVTLSCSPISGHRSVSWYQQTPGQGLQFLFEYFSETQRNKGNFPGRFSGRQFSNSRSEMNVSTLELGDSALYLCASSTAGTGYTEAFFGQGTRLTVV.

The chain recombines TRBV18 with TRBJ1-1; D perhaps matches TRBD1 (5 bases). The CDR3 extends over 15 amino acids. V gave up 0 bases and J gave up 4 bases, with 12 bases separating them. CDR1 and CDR2 from the germline V gene are KGHSH and LQKENI. The DNA of the CDR3 is TGTGCCAGCTCACCACCGGTCAGGGCGGTCACTGAAGCTTTCTTT. It translates to CASSPPVRAVTEAFF.

This clone was detected only once. V gene TRBV5-1 combines with J gene TRBJ2-2, with D possibly being TRBD1 (6 bases). This CDR3 is built from 13 residues. Germline V gene lookup returns CDR1 SGHRS and CDR2 YFSETQ. V lost 5 bases, J lost 6 bases, and 11 bases lay in between. The CDR3 nucleotides read TGCGCCAGCAGGGAACAGGGATCCGGGGAGCTGTTTTTT. This encodes CASREQGSGELFF.

This clone was detected many times. The gene calls are TRBV10-3 and TRBJ2-6, with D perhaps matching TRBD1 (6 bases). V was clipped by 6 bases and J by 0 bases, with 6 bases between them. The CDR3 length is 14 residues. CDR1 is ENHRY, CDR2 SYGVKD, per germline. The CDR3 is CAIRDSSGANVLTF. For the CDR3, the DNA is TGTGCCATCAGGGACAGCTCTGGGGCCAACGTCCTGACTTTC.

This chain joins TRBV6-5 and TRBJ2-2, with D perhaps matching TRBD2 (6 bases). Germline values: CDR1 MNHEY, CDR2 SVGAGI. Trimming stripped 2 bases from V and 4 bases from J, with 11 bases between. This CDR3 comprises 15 residues. CDR3 DNA: TGTGCCAGCAGTTACGCCGGGGGTGCCACCGGGGAGCTGTTTTTT. Translation: CASSYAGGATGELFF.

V is TRBV29-1 and J is TRBJ1-1, with D maybe TRBD1 (6 bases). Germline-derived CDR1 and CDR2 are SQVTM and ANQGSEA. This CDR3 region has 13 residues. V lost 7 bases, J lost 0 bases, and 12 bases lay in between. CDR3 sequence (DNA): TGCAGCGCCCTGGACAGCATGAACACTGAAGCTTTCTTT. It specifies CSALDSMNTEAFF.

The chain is built from TRBV18 and TRBJ2-7, with a possible D match to TRBD1 (5 bases). Between the trimmed V and J ends, which lost 8 bases and 5 bases, there was a span of 16 bases. The CDR3 sequence is 13 residues long. CDR1 is KGHSH and CDR2 is LQKENI in the germline V gene. The CDR3 region is CASKGHIPHEQYF. The CDR3 region has the DNA TGTGCCAGCAAAGGACACATTCCCCACGAGCAGTACTTC.

This clone was picked up one time. V usage is TRBV27 and J usage is TRBJ2-3, with 7 nucleotides matching TRBD2. This CDR3 contains 14 residues. The ends lost 7 bases at V and 1 base at J; junction bases unmatched: 5. CDR1 is MNHEY, CDR2 SMNVEV, per germline (reference sequence). The DNA for the CDR3 is TGTGCCAGCAAAAGGGGAGGGGGCACAGATACGCAGTATTTT. Translation gives CASKRGGGTDTQYF.

The rearrangement links TRBV19 to TRBJ2-5; D may be TRBD1 (5 bases). Germline assignment: CDR1 LNHDA and CDR2 SQIVND (reference sequence). The CDR3 length is 12 residues. Trimming removed 6 bases from V and 4 bases from J, with 9 bases in between. The DNA for the CDR3 is TGTGCCAGTAGGCAGGGTGGAGAGACCCAGTACTTC. Protein sequence: CASRQGGETQYF.

This clone has only one observation. This chain links TRBV30 with TRBJ1-5, with TRBD1 as a possible D gene (5 bases). CDR1 is GTSNPN and CDR2 is SVGIG in the germline V gene (reference sequence). CDR3 size: 14 residues. Trimming removed 3 bases at V and 3 bases at J, with 12 bases between. The CDR3 loop reads CAWSRDSPNQPQHF. CDR3 bases: TGTGCCTGGAGCCGAGACAGCCCCAATCAGCCCCAGCATTTT.

CDR3 sequence: CASSPGQGEKLFF. The CDR3 nucleotides are TGTGCCAGCAGCCCAGGACAGGGAGAAAAACTGTTTTTT. The chain couples TRBV7-9 to TRBJ1-4; 8 bases line up with TRBD1. The CDR3 sequence is 13 residues long. V was clipped by 5 bases and J by 8 bases; unmatched bases: 4. Looked up from germline, CDR1 is SEHNR and CDR2 is FQNEAQ (reference sequence).

The chain combines TRBV10-3 with TRBJ2-7; 9 bases line up with TRBD1. The V segment lost 2 bases and the J segment 5 bases; nucleotides outside the gene matches: 10. Germline assignment: CDR1 ENHRY and CDR2 SYGVKD. The length of the CDR3 is 16 residues. CDR3 DNA: TGTGCCATCAGTGAGCGGGTGGGGACAGGGTCGCACGAGCAGTACTTC. Its translation: CAISERVGTGSHEQYF.

This chain uses TRBV19 with TRBJ2-1, with TRBD2 identical over 13 bases. J gave up 7 bases and V 4 bases, and 10 bases lay outside the gene matches. The CDR3 covers 17 residues. Germline assignment: CDR1 LNHDA and CDR2 SQIVND (reference sequence). CDR3 in amino acids: CASSTLGTSGMGNEQFF. DNA of the CDR3: TGTGCCAGTAGTACCCTCGGGACTAGCGGGATGGGTAATGAGCAGTTCTTC.

The chain is built from TRBV6-5 and TRBJ2-7; possibly TRBD2 for D (5 bases). The CDR3 contains 14 residues. Germline lookup yields CDR1 MNHEY and CDR2 SVGAGI. Trimming cost V 8 bases and J 3 bases, with 17 bases left between them. This CDR3 reads CASRTSRTGYEQYF. CDR3 nucleotides: TGTGCCAGCCGTACCTCCCGGACTGGCTACGAGCAGTACTTC.

The chain couples TRBV27 to TRBJ2-1; D is perhaps TRBD1 (6 bases). Germline assignment: CDR1 MNHEY and CDR2 SMNVEV (reference sequence). The CDR3 is made up of 12 amino acids. Between the trimmed V and J ends, which lost 4 bases and 10 bases, there was a span of 11 bases. As DNA, the CDR3 is TGTGCCAGCAGTTACCGGACAGAAGAGCAGTTCTTC. Encoded protein: CASSYRTEEQFF.